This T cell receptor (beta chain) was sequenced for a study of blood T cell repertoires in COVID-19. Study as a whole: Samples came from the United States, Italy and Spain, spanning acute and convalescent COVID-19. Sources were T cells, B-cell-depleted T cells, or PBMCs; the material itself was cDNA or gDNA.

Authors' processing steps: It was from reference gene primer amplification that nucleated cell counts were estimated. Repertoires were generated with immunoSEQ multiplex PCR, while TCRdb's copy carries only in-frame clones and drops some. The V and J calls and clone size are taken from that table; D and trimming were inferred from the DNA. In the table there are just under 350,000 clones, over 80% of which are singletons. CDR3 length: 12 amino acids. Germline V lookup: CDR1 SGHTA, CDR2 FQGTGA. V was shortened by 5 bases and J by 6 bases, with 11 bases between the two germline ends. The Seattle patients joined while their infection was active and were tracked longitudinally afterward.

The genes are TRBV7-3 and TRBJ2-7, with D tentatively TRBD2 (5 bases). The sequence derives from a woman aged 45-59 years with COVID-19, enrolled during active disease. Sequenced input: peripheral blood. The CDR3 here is CASSLLGREQYF. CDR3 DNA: TGTGCCAGCAGCCTACTAGGCCGCGAGCAGTACTTC.